These 11 T cell receptor beta chains were all obtained from the same sample, sequenced in a study of OX40 agonist ivuxolimab in advanced cancers. Repertoires were generated with immunoSEQ multiplex PCR, while TCRdb's copy carries only in-frame clones and drops some. Of 75,000 to 95,000 clones in the sample, approximately 80% were seen once. The starting material was CD4+ or CD8+ T cells sorted from blood, obtained in a trial of the OX40 agonist ivuxolimab. Receptors originate from an adult with an advanced solid tumor such as melanoma, head and neck, liver or kidney cancer.

This rearrangement joins TRBV28 to TRBJ1-1; the match to TRBD1 covers 8 bases. This CDR3 has 15 residues. V dropped 5 bases and J dropped 5; count of bases not matched to a gene: 10. Germline CDR1 and CDR2: MDHEN and SYDVKM. The CDR3 here is CASSPPGTGRTEAFF. In DNA, the CDR3 is TGTGCCAGCAGTCCTCCCGGGACAGGAAGAACTGAAGCTTTCTTT.

CDR3 coding DNA: TGTGCCAGCAGTGAAGCGACAGGGGCGATCCACGAGCAGTACTTC. This translates into CASSEATGAIHEQYF. V is TRBV2 and J is TRBJ2-7; 8 bases align to TRBD1. The CDR3 runs to 15 residues. CDR1 and CDR2 (germline): SNHLY, FYNNEI. The V segment lost 0 bases and the J segment 5 bases; nucleotides outside the gene matches: 6.

The DNA for the CDR3 is TGTGCCAGCAGCCTTCGAAGGGTTACCGGGGAGCTGTTTTTT. The encoded protein is CASSLRRVTGELFF. The V gene is TRBV14, the J gene TRBJ2-2, with unresolved D. V dropped 4 bases and J dropped 5 bases, with 11 bases sitting between them. The CDR3 length is 14 residues. Germline CDR1 reads SGHDN; CDR2 reads FVKESK.

The chain employs TRBV28 and TRBJ2-3; 8 nucleotides match TRBD1. The CDR3 spans 14 residues. J gave up 0 bases and V 6 bases, and 2 bases lay outside the gene matches. Germline values: CDR1 MDHEN, CDR2 SYDVKM. CDR3 coding DNA: TGTGCCAGCAGGAGGACAGGGAGCACAGATACGCAGTATTTT. Translating it yields CASRRTGSTDTQYF. Drawing the rest from reference TRBV28 and TRBJ2-3, the complete variable domain is DVKVTQSSRYLVKRTGEKVFLECVQDMDHENMFWYRQDPGLGLRLIYFSYDVKMKEKGDIPEGYSVSREKKERFSLILESASTNQTSMYLCASRRTGSTDTQYFGPGTRLTVL.

The rearrangement joins TRBV9 to TRBJ2-1, with TRBD2 matching over 7 bases. CDR1 SGDLS and CDR2 YYNGEE come from the germline V gene. The CDR3 has 16 amino acids. Trimming took 0 bases from V and 7 from J; bases not matched to a gene: 10. CDR3 loop: CASSVVPRGNLNEQFF. CDR3 bases: TGTGCCAGCAGCGTAGTACCGCGGGGGAATTTGAATGAGCAGTTCTTC.

This clone was seen more than once but under ten times. CDR3 sequence (DNA): TGTGCCAGCAGCTTAACCCCAGATACGCAGTATTTT. Its translation: CASSLTPDTQYF. The chain links TRBV7-3 to TRBJ2-3; D is uncertain. Germline CDR1 reads SGHTA; CDR2 reads FQGTGA. The CDR3 is 12 residues long. The V gene lost 0 bases and the J gene lost 4 bases, with 2 bases spanning the gap.

V is TRBV6-1 and J is TRBJ1-2, with D hard to call. The germline V gene has CDR1 MNHNS and CDR2 SASEGT. V gave up 1 base and J gave up 4 bases, with 10 bases separating them. The CDR3 extends over 14 amino acids. CDR3 coding DNA: TGTGCCAGCAGTGAAGTTGGTAGGTTCTATGGCTACACCTTC. Translation gives CASSEVGRFYGYTF.

The chain links TRBV28 to TRBJ1-3; D is perhaps TRBD1 (6 bases). This CDR3 is built from 14 residues. V lost 7 bases to trimming and J lost 2 bases, with 12 bases between them. The germline CDR1 and CDR2 sequences are MDHEN and SYDVKM. The CDR3 DNA sequence: TGTGCCAGCACCCGTACAGGGCCTGGAAACACCATATATTTT. Protein sequence: CASTRTGPGNTIYF.

The J gene is TRBJ2-3, the V gene TRBV4-2; 10 bases line up with TRBD2. V lost 4 bases and J lost 6; bases outside the gene matches: 10. CDR1 LGHNA and CDR2 YNFKEQ come from the germline V gene. The CDR3 totals 16 residues. The CDR3 region is CASSPFEREGRDTQYF. Written as DNA, the CDR3 is TGTGCCAGCAGCCCCTTCGAGCGGGAGGGCCGTGATACGCAGTATTTT.

The CDR3 nucleotides are TGTGCCAGCAGCCCGGGGACAGTACAAGAGACCCAGTACTTC. It translates to CASSPGTVQETQYF. The rearrangement uses TRBV9 and TRBJ2-5; 7 bases agree with TRBD1. The CDR3 totals 14 residues. Germline assignment: CDR1 SGDLS and CDR2 YYNGEE. V lost 4 bases, J lost 2 bases, and 5 bases stayed unmatched.

The chain employs TRBV4-1 and TRBJ1-2, with unresolved D. This CDR3 is built from 17 residues. Trimming shortened V by 0 bases and J by 6 bases, and 20 bases separated the two germline ends. Germline V lookup: CDR1 MGHRA, CDR2 YSYEKL. The CDR3 region has the DNA TGCGCCAGCAGCCAAGATAGACCGGACGAGGGATCTCATGGCTACACCTTC. Its translation: CASSQDRPDEGSHGYTF.